The 23 T cell receptor beta chains below come from one sample, sequenced in a study of beta chain features in type 1 diabetes. Sequencing targeted expressed TCRB transcripts, as all isolated RNA had been reverse transcribed. The assay was immunoSEQ multiplex PCR, and TCRdb's table has in-frame clones only and misses some. The sample includes fewer than 300,000 clones, approximately 11% of them seen just once. Study results and caveats: Moderate but significant shortening of TCRB CDR3s was recorded in all four CD4+ subsets from Type 1 diabetes patients.

These receptors have no known antigen. The sample consisted of naive CD4+ T cells from blood. The receptors come from a man in his thirties or forties with type 1 diabetes.

The sample holds a few counts of this clone. The V call is TRBV7-2, the J call TRBJ1-1; no firm D call. The V gene's germline CDR1 is SGHTA and CDR2 FQGNSA. The V end lost 7 bases, the J end lost 4 bases, and 16 bases lay between the germline ends. This CDR3 region has 14 residues. In nucleotides, the CDR3 is TGTGCCAGCAACTTTGGGGAGTACAGCACTGAAGCTTTCTTT. This codes for CASNFGEYSTEAFF.

The V and J genes are TRBV6-4 and TRBJ2-1; possibly TRBD2 for D (6 bases). V was cut by 4 bases and J by 10 bases, with 8 bases left in between. Germline CDR1 MRHNA, CDR2 SNTAGT. The CDR3 is 11 residues long. The CDR3 nucleotides are TGTGCCAGCAGTGGCCGGGGGGAGCAGTTCTTC. Its protein product is CASSGRGEQFF.

This clone was counted only a few times. The rearrangement links TRBV10-3 to TRBJ2-7; 10 nucleotides match TRBD1. This CDR3 is 14 amino acids long. Unmatched junction bases numbered 5, after V lost 6 bases and J lost 3 bases. Germline V lookup: CDR1 ENHRY, CDR2 SYGVKD. CDR3 in amino acids: CAISKGQGIYEQYF. Here the CDR3 DNA reads TGTGCCATCAGCAAGGGACAGGGGATCTACGAGCAGTACTTC.

This clone turned up a few times. This chain joins TRBV5-1 and TRBJ2-2; TRBD1 aligns across 9 bases. The CDR3 extends over 15 amino acids. Germline CDR1 reads SGHRS; CDR2 reads YFSETQ. With V trimmed by 0 bases and J by 6 bases, 3 bases remained unmatched. CDR3: CASSLVGQGPGELFF. In nucleotides, the CDR3 is TGCGCCAGCAGCTTGGTTGGACAGGGGCCCGGGGAGCTGTTTTTT. Filled out from reference TRBV5-1 and TRBJ2-2, the complete variable domain reads KAGVTQTPRYLIKTRGQQVTLSCSPISGHRSVSWYQQTPGQGLQFLFEYFSETQRNKGNFPGRFSGRQFSNSRSEMNVSTLELGDSALYLCASSLVGQGPGELFFGEGSRLTVL.

This clone was seen only a few times. One end of the junction fails to match germline, which may point to a read error. This chain joins TRBV27 and TRBJ2-7; 8 positions agree with TRBD1. This CDR3 comprises 13 residues. Germline V gene lookup returns CDR1 MNHEY and CDR2 SMNVEV (reference sequence). This chain's CDR3 is CASSSYGQGLAVF. DNA for the CDR3: TGTGCCAGCAGTTCCTACGGACAGGGTTTAGCGGTATTC.

In its sample, this clone was seen a few times. The chain recombines TRBV7-8 with TRBJ1-1; D is unresolved. The CDR3 has 14 amino acids. Germline V gene data show CDR1 as SGHVS and CDR2 as FQNEAQ. V was cut by 1 base and J by 2 bases, with 8 bases left in between. CDR3: CASSLVSGNTEAFF. DNA for the CDR3: TGTGCCAGCAGCTTAGTGTCAGGTAACACTGAAGCTTTCTTT. Together with reference TRBV7-8 and TRBJ1-1, the CDR3 gives the full variable domain: GAGVSQSPRYKVAKRGQDVALRCDPISGHVSLFWYQQALGQGPEFLTYFQNEAQLDKSGLPSDRFFAERPEGSVSTLKIQRTQQEDSAVYLCASSLVSGNTEAFFGQGTRLTVV.

There are a few counts of this clone. The rearrangement links TRBV29-1 to TRBJ2-2; the match to TRBD1 covers 7 bases. Germline V CDR1 and CDR2: SQVTM, ANQGSEA. CDR3 length: 15 amino acids. V lost 4 bases and J lost 3; bases outside the gene matches: 8. This CDR3 reads CSVGYRDSYTGELFF. CDR3 DNA sequence: TGCAGCGTTGGTTACCGGGACAGTTACACCGGGGAGCTGTTTTTT.

The chain recombines TRBV27 with TRBJ1-2; TRBD1 aligns across 7 bases. Per germline, CDR1 MNHEY and CDR2 SMNVEV (reference sequence). V trimming: 6 bases; J trimming: 7 bases; junction bases outside the gene matches: 11. This CDR3 has 14 residues. The chain's CDR3 is CASRGTGVRGGYTF. CDR3 DNA: TGTGCCAGCAGGGGAACAGGGGTGAGAGGTGGCTACACCTTC.

The chain carries TRBV19 and TRBJ2-5; 8 positions agree with TRBD2. This CDR3 has 17 amino acids. With 0 bases clipped from V and 2 bases from J, the junction kept 8 bases outside the gene matches. Germline CDR1 is LNHDA and CDR2 is SQIVND (reference sequence). The CDR3 spells CASSIDLAGGTQETQYF. CDR3 bases: TGTGCCAGTAGTATAGATCTCGCGGGGGGCACTCAAGAGACCCAGTACTTC.

This clone was seen a few times. J is TRBJ2-7 and V is TRBV28; TRBD1 might be the D (5 bases). This CDR3 is built from 12 residues. Germline-derived CDR1 and CDR2 are MDHEN and SYDVKM. Deletions cut 11 bases from V and 1 base from J, with 12 bases between. DNA for the CDR3: TGTGCCTGCAACAGGCGTTCCTACGAGCAGTACTTC. It yields the protein CACNRRSYEQYF.

The chain carries TRBV5-4 and TRBJ1-1; D may be TRBD1 (6 bases). This CDR3 has 13 amino acids. V was cut by 4 bases and J by 6 bases, with 13 bases left in between. Germline V gene data show CDR1 as SGHNT and CDR2 as YYREEE (reference sequence). The CDR3 sequence: CASSIQGRPEAFF. The CDR3 DNA sequence: TGTGCCAGCAGCATTCAGGGGAGACCTGAAGCTTTCTTT.

This clone has just a few counts. The chain recombines TRBV30 with TRBJ2-3; TRBD2 matches at 8 bases. Germline CDR1 GTSNPN, CDR2 SVGIG (reference sequence). CDR3 length equals 14 residues. Losses at the gene ends were 6 bases for V and 1 base for J; bases not matched to a gene: 6. CDR3 amino acids: CACALSGGTDTQYF. As DNA, the CDR3 is TGTGCCTGCGCCCTTAGCGGGGGCACAGATACGCAGTATTTT.

The V and J genes are TRBV7-9 and TRBJ2-7; TRBD2 matches at 7 bases. The CDR3 totals 13 residues. V shed 1 base and J 5 bases; nucleotides not matched to a gene: 2. Germline V lookup: CDR1 SEHNR, CDR2 FQNEAQ (reference sequence). The CDR3 loop reads CASSLVGGNEQYF. Here the CDR3 DNA reads TGTGCCAGCAGCTTAGTGGGAGGGAACGAGCAGTACTTC.

The rearrangement links TRBV5-1 to TRBJ1-1; the match to TRBD1 covers 8 bases. J lost 4 bases, V lost 0 bases, and 5 bases had no gene match. This CDR3 has 15 amino acids. CDR1 and CDR2 from the germline V gene are SGHRS and YFSETQ. The CDR3 is CASSLGTGPITEAFF. The CDR3 nucleotides are TGCGCCAGCAGCTTGGGGACAGGGCCCATCACTGAAGCTTTCTTT.

The gene calls are TRBV7-9 and TRBJ1-6; 10 bases map to TRBD1. CDR3 length: 15 amino acids. V was pared by 6 bases and J by 5 bases, with 4 bases of the junction left unmatched. Per the germline V gene, CDR1 is SEHNR and CDR2 is FQNEAQ (reference sequence). CDR3 bases: TGTGCCAGCAGGCCAGGACAGGGGGATAATTCACCCCTCCACTTT. Translated: CASRPGQGDNSPLHF. Drawing the rest from reference TRBV7-9 and TRBJ1-6, the complete variable domain is DTGVSQNPRHKITKRGQNVTFRCDPISEHNRLYWYRQTLGQGPEFLTYFQNEAQLEKSRLLSDRFSAERPKGSFSTLEIQRTEQGDSAMYLCASRPGQGDNSPLHFGNGTRLTVT.

This clone was counted only a few times. The chain is built from TRBV19 and TRBJ2-5; the D gene is possibly TRBD2 (5 bases). CDR1 and CDR2 (germline): LNHDA, SQIVND (reference sequence). V was clipped by 8 bases and J by 5 bases, with 9 bases between them. This CDR3 has 11 residues. In DNA, the CDR3 is TGTGCCAGTGCGGGCTCTGAGACCCAGTACTTC. Translating gives CASAGSETQYF. Full variable domain (outside the CDR3, taken from reference TRBV19 and TRBJ2-5): DGGITQSPKYLFRKEGQNVTLSCEQNLNHDAMYWYRQDPGQGLRLIYYSQIVNDFQKGDIAEGYSVSREKKESFPLTVTSAQKNPTAFYLCASAGSETQYFGPGTRLLVL.

The J gene is TRBJ1-5, the V gene TRBV2; D uncertain. CDR3 size: 13 residues. Germline CDR1 SNHLY, CDR2 FYNNEI. V lost 4 bases to trimming and J lost 2 bases, with 6 bases between them. CDR3 region: CASSGGGNQPQHF. CDR3 nucleotide sequence: TGTGCCAGCAGTGGTGGAGGCAATCAGCCCCAGCATTTT.

The J gene is TRBJ1-4, the V gene TRBV7-2, with a weak D call TRBD1 (6 bases). Trimming took 8 bases from V and 2 from J, leaving 12 bases between them. Germline CDR1 reads SGHTA; CDR2 reads FQGNSA. The CDR3 consists of 14 residues. CDR3 in amino acids: CASAQGSTNEKLFF. The CDR3 coding sequence is TGTGCCAGCGCACAGGGAAGTACTAATGAAAAACTGTTTTTT.

This clone was detected only a few times. CDR3 amino acids: CASSVTSLLAKNIQYF. CDR3 nucleotide sequence: TGTGCCAGCTCGGTTACTAGTCTACTAGCCAAAAACATTCAGTACTTC. The genes are TRBV18 and TRBJ2-4; D perhaps matches TRBD2 (5 bases). CDR1 KGHSH and CDR2 LQKENI come from the germline V gene. The CDR3 sequence is 16 residues long. V was pared by 6 bases and J by 0 bases, with 15 bases between.

This clone was counted between two and nine times. The chain recombines TRBV5-1 with TRBJ2-2, with D unclear. Trimming took 4 bases from V and 4 from J, leaving 8 bases between them. Germline CDR1 and CDR2: SGHRS and YFSETQ. CDR3 length: 13 amino acids. CDR3 in DNA: TGCGCCAGCAGCCCTAGAGGCACCGGGGAGCTGTTTTTT. This translates into CASSPRGTGELFF.

The chain links TRBV25-1 to TRBJ2-2, with D perhaps TRBD1 (6 bases). Looked up from germline, CDR1 is MGHDK and CDR2 is SYGVNS. With 5 bases removed from V and 0 bases from J, the gap between germline ends came to 13 bases. This CDR3 has 16 amino acids. Here the CDR3 reads CASSLLGQPNTGELFF. The CDR3 coding sequence is TGTGCCAGCAGTCTCCTCGGACAGCCGAACACCGGGGAGCTGTTTTTT. The full variable domain, in which reference TRBV25-1 and TRBJ2-2 provide the parts outside the CDR3, is EADIYQTPRYLVIGTGKKITLECSQTMGHDKMYWYQQDPGMELHLIHYSYGVNSTEKGDLSSESTVSRIRTEHFPLTLESARPSHTSQYLCASSLLGQPNTGELFFGEGSRLTVL.

This clone was detected only a few times. The chain joins TRBV6-5 to TRBJ2-7; D might be TRBD1 (6 bases). The CDR3 length is 15 residues. Germline values: CDR1 MNHEY, CDR2 SVGAGI. The V end lost 2 bases, the J end lost 0 bases, and 11 bases lay between the germline ends. Here the CDR3 DNA reads TGTGCCAGCAGTTACCAGGGGTTCCGCTCCTACGAGCAGTACTTC. Protein product: CASSYQGFRSYEQYF.

This clone showed up just a few times. The chain recombines TRBV10-3 with TRBJ2-7; tentative D call: TRBD2 (5 bases). Trimming took 4 bases from V and 5 from J, leaving 12 bases between them. Germline CDR1 and CDR2: ENHRY and SYGVKD. There are 13 residues in the CDR3. CDR3 in DNA: TGTGCCATCAGTGGAGCGGCCGGGGACGAGCAGTACTTC. Protein: CAISGAAGDEQYF.